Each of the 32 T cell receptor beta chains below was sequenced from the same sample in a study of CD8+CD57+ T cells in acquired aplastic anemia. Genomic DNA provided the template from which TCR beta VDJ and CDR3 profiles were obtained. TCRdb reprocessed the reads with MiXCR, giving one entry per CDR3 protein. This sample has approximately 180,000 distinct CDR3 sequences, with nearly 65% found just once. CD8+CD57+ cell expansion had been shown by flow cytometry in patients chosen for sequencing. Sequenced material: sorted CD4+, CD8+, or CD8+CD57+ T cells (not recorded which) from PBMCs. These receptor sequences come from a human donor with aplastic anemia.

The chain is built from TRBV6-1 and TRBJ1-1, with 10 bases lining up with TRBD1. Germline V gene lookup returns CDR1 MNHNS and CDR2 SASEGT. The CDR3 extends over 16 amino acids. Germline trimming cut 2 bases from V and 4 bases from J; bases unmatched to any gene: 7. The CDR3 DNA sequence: TGTGCCAGCAGTGAAAGACAGGGGGCGAGTAGCACTGAAGCTTTCTTT. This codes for CASSERQGASSTEAFF.

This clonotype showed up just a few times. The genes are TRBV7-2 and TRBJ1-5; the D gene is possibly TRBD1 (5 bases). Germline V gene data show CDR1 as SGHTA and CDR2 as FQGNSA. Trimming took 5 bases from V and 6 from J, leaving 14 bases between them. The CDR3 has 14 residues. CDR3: CASSVGRGGQPQHF. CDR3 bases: TGTGCCAGCAGCGTGGGACGGGGCGGTCAGCCCCAGCATTTT.

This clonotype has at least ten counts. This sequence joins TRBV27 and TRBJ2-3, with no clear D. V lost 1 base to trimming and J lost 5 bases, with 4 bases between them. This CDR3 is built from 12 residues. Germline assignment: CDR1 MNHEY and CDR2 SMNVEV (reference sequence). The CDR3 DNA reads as TGTGCCAGCAGTTTATACGGAGATACGCAGTATTTT. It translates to CASSLYGDTQYF.

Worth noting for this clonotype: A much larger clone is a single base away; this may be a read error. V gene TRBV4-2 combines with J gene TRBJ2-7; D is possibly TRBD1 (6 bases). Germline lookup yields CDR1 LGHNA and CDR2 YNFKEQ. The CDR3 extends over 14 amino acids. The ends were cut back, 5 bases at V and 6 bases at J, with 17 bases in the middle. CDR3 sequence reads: CASSLGASPSEQYF. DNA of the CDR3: TGTGCCAGCAGCTTGGGGGCTAGCCCCAGCGAGCAGTACTTC.

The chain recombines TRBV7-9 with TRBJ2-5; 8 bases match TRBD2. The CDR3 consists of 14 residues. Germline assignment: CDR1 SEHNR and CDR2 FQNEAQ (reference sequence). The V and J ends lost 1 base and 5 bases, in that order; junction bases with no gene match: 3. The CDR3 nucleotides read TGTGCCAGCAGCTTAGTGCGGGGGGCGGAGACCCAGTACTTC. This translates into CASSLVRGAETQYF.

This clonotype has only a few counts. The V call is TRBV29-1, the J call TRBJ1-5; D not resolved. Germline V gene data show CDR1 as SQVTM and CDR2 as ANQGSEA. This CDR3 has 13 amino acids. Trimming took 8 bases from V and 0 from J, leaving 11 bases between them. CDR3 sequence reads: CSQHPISNQPQHF. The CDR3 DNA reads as TGCAGCCAACACCCGATTAGCAATCAGCCCCAGCATTTT.

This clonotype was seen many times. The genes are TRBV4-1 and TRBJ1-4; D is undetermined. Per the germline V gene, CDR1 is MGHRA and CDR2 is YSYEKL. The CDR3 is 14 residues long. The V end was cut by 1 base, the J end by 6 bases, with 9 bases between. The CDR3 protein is CASSQVIRDEKLFF. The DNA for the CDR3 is TGCGCCAGCAGCCAAGTTATCAGAGATGAAAAACTGTTTTTT.

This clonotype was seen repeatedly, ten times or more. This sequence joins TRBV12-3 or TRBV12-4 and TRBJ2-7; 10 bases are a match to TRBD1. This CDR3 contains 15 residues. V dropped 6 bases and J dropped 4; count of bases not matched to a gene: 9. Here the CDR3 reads CASRGTGDVGYEQYF. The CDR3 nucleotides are TGTGCCAGCAGGGGGACAGGGGATGTAGGGTACGAGCAGTACTTC.

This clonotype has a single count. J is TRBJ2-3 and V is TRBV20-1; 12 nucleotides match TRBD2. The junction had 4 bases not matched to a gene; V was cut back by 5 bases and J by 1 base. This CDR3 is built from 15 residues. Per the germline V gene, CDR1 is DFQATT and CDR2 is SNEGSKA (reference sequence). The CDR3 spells CSAPSGGAGTDTQYF. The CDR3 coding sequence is TGCAGTGCTCCTAGCGGGGGGGCCGGCACAGATACGCAGTATTTT.

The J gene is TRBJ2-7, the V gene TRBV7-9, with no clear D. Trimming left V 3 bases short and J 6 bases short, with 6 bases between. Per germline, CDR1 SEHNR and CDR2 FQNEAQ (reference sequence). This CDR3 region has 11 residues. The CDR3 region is CASSFFGEQYF. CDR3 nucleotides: TGTGCCAGCAGCTTTTTTGGCGAGCAGTACTTC.

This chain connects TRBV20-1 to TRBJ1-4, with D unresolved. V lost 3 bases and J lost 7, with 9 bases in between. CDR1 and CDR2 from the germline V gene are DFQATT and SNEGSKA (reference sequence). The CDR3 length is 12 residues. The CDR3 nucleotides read TGCAGTGCTAGTCGCCAGGTTGAAAAACTGTTTTTT. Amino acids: CSASRQVEKLFF.

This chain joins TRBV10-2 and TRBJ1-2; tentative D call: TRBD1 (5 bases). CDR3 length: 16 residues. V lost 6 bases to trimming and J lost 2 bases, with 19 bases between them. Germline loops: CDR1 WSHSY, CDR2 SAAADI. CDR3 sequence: CASSQVWTGTNYGYTF. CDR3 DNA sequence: TGCGCCAGCAGCCAAGTATGGACCGGGACCAACTATGGCTACACCTTC.

The CDR3 here is CASSVVGRNNEQFF. CDR3 nucleotide sequence: TGTGCCAGCAGCGTTGTAGGCAGAAACAATGAGCAGTTCTTC. This chain joins TRBV9 and TRBJ2-1; no clear D gene. V was cut by 2 bases and J by 5 bases, with 11 bases left in between. Germline V gene data show CDR1 as SGDLS and CDR2 as YYNGEE. The CDR3 has 14 residues.

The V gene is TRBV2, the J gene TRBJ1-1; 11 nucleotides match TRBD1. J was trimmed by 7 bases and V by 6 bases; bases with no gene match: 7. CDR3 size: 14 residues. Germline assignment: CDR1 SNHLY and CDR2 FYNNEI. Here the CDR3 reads CASSRTGGLDEAFF. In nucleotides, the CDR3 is TGTGCCAGCAGCAGGACAGGGGGCTTGGATGAAGCTTTCTTT.

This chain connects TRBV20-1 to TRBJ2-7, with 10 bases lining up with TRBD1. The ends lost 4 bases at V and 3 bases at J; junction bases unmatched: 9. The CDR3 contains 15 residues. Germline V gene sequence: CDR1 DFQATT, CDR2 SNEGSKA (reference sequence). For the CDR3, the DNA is TGCAGTGCTACCCACACCCGGACAGGGGGCTACGAGCAGTACTTC. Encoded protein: CSATHTRTGGYEQYF.

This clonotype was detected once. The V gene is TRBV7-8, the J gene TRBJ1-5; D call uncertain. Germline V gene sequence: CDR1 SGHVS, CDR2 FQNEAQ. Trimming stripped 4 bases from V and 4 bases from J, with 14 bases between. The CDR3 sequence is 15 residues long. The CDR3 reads CASSSGQVLNQPQHF. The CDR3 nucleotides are TGTGCCAGCAGCTCCGGGCAGGTCCTTAATCAGCCCCAGCATTTT.

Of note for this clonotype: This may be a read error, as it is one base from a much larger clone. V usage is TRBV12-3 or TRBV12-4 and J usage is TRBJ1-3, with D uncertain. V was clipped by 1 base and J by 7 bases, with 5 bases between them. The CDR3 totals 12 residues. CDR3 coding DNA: TGTGCCAGCAGTTTAGGAGGGAACACCATATATTTT. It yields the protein CASSLGGNTIYF.

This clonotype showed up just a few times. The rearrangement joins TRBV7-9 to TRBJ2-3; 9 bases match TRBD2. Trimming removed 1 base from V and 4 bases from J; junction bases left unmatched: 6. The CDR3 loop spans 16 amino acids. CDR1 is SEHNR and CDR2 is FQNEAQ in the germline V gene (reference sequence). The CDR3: CASSLVPSGDADTQYF. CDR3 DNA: TGTGCCAGCAGCTTAGTGCCTAGCGGGGACGCAGATACGCAGTATTTT.

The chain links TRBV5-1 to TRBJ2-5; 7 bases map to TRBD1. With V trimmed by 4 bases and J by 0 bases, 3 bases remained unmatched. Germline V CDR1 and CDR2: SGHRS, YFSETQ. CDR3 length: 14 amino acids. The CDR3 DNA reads TGCGCCAGCAGCCGGGGACAGAACCAAGAGACCCAGTACTTC. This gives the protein CASSRGQNQETQYF.

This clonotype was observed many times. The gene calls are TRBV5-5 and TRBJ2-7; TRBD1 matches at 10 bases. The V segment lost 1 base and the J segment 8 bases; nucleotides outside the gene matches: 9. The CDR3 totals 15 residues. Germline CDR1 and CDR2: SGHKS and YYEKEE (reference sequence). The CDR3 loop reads CASSLPGQGKSQQYF. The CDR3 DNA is TGTGCCAGCAGCTTGCCGGGACAGGGGAAAAGCCAGCAGTACTTC.

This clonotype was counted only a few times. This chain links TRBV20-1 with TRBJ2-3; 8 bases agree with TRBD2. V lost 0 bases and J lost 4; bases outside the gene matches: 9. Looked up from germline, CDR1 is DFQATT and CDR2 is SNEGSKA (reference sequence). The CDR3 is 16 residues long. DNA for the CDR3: TGCAGTGCTAGAGATCAAGCGGGAGTAGGTCCAGATACGCAGTATTTT. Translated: CSARDQAGVGPDTQYF.

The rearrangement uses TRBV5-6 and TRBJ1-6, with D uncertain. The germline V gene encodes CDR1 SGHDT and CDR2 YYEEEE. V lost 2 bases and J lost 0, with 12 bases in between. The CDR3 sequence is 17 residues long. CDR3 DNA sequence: TGTGCCAGCAGCTTAAGCGGCTTGGGCTCCTATAATTCACCCCTCCACTTT. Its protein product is CASSLSGLGSYNSPLHF.

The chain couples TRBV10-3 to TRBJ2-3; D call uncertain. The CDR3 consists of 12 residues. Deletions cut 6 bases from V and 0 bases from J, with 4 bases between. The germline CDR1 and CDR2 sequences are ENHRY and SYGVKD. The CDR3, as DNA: TGTGCCATCAGCTACAGCACAGATACGCAGTATTTT. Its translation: CAISYSTDTQYF.

CDR3 residues: CASSLWDRDNSPLHF. CDR3 nucleotides: TGTGCCAGCAGCTTATGGGACAGGGATAATTCACCCCTCCACTTT. The rearrangement joins TRBV7-3 to TRBJ1-6, with TRBD1 matching 9 bases. Per the germline V gene, CDR1 is SGHTA and CDR2 is FQGTGA. V shed 2 bases and J 5 bases; nucleotides not matched to a gene: 1. The length of the CDR3 is 15 residues. Combining the CDR3 with reference TRBV7-3 and TRBJ1-6 gives the whole variable domain GAGVSQTPSNKVTEKGKYVELRCDPISGHTALYWYRQSLGQGPEFLIYFQGTGAADDSGLPNDRFFAVRPEGSVSTLKIQRTERGDSAVYLCASSLWDRDNSPLHFGNGTRLTVT.

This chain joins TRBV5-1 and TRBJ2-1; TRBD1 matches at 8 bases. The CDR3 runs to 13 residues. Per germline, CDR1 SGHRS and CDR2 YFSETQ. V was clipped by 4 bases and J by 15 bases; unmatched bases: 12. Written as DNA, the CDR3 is TGCGCCAGCAGCACGGGACAGGCCCCCGAACGGTTCTTC. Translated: CASSTGQAPERFF.

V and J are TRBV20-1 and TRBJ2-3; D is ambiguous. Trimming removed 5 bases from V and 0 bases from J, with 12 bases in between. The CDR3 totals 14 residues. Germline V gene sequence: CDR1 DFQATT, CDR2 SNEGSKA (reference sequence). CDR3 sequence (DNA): TGCAGTGCTTCTCGGACCACTAGCACAGATACGCAGTATTTT. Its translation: CSASRTTSTDTQYF.

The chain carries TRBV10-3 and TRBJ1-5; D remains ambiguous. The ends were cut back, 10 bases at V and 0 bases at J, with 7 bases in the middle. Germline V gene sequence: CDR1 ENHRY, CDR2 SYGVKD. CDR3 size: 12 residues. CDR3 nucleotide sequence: TGTGCCACCAAAAATAGCAATCAGCCCCAGCATTTT. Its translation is CATKNSNQPQHF.

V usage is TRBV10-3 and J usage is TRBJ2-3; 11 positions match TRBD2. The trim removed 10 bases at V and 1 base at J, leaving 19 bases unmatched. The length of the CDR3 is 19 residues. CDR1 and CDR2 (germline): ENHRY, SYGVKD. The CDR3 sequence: CATGRETSGSAGGTDTQYF. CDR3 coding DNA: TGTGCCACCGGAAGGGAAACTAGCGGGAGTGCCGGGGGCACAGATACGCAGTATTTT.

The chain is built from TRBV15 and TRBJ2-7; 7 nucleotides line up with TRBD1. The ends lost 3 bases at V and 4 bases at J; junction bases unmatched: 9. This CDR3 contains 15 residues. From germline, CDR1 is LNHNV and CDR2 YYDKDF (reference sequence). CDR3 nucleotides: TGTGCCACCAGCAGTCCGGGACAGAGGGAATACGAGCAGTACTTC. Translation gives CATSSPGQREYEQYF.

The CDR3 DNA follows: TGTGCTAGTGGTTTGGTAGTTTGGCGGGGGGGCCTCGATGAGCAGTTCTTC. The encoded protein is CASGLVVWRGGLDEQFF. J is TRBJ2-1 and V is TRBV12-5; the match to TRBD2 covers 9 bases. Trimming cost V 0 bases and J 8 bases; bases outside gene matches: 11. The CDR3 runs to 17 residues. Germline CDR1 reads LGHNT; CDR2 reads FRNRAP.

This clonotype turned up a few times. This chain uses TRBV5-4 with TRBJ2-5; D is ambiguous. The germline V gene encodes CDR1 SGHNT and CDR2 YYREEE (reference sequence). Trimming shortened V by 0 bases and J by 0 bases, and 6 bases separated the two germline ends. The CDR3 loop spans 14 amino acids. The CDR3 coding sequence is TGTGCCAGCAGCTTGGGAGGTGACCAAGAGACCCAGTACTTC. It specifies CASSLGGDQETQYF.

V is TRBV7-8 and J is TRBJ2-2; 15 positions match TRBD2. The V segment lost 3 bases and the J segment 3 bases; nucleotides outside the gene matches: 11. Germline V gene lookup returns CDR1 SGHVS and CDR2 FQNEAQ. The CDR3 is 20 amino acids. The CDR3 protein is CASSLEGTSGGPTYTGELFF. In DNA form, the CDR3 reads TGTGCCAGCAGCTTGGAGGGGACTAGCGGGGGGCCCACTTACACCGGGGAGCTGTTTTTT.